Reported below is one T cell receptor beta chain. The repertoire was sequenced with immunoSEQ multiplex PCR; TCRdb's copy has only in-frame clones and lacks some. The sample has approximately 280,000 clones, about four fifths seen once. The data are from a study of blood T cell repertoires in COVID-19. This clonotype originated in a man in his forties who had been exposed to COVID-19. The sequencing sample was made of PBMCs or T cells enriched from blood (not recorded which).

CDR3 in amino acids: CATRTVTEAFF. CDR3 DNA: TGTGCCACCCGGACTGTTACTGAAGCTTTCTTT. This chain joins TRBV28 and TRBJ1-1; no clear D. Trimming took off 10 bases at V and 5 bases at J, with 11 bases between the two ends. This CDR3 region has 11 residues. The germline V gene has CDR1 MDHEN and CDR2 SYDVKM.